This T cell receptor beta chain is from a study of blood T cell repertoires in COVID-19. Study context: In each case, the material was cDNA or gDNA derived from T cells, B-cell-depleted T cells, or PBMCs.

Profiling relied on immunoSEQ multiplex PCR, and the TCRdb table lists in-frame clones only, not all of them. There are more than 150,000 clones in the sample; roughly 88% occur only once, and about 9.4% lies in the top ten. The sample taken for sequencing was peripheral blood. The source is a woman older than 75 with acute or convalescent COVID-19.

The CDR3 sequence is CASSFGDLGEQYF. The CDR3 nucleotides read TGTGCCAGCAGCTTTGGGGACTTGGGCGAGCAGTACTTC. The genes are TRBV11-3 and TRBJ2-7; TRBD2 is a possible D gene (6 bases). Per germline, CDR1 SGHNT and CDR2 YENEEA. V lost 3 bases to trimming and J lost 6 bases, with 12 bases between them. CDR3 length: 13 amino acids.